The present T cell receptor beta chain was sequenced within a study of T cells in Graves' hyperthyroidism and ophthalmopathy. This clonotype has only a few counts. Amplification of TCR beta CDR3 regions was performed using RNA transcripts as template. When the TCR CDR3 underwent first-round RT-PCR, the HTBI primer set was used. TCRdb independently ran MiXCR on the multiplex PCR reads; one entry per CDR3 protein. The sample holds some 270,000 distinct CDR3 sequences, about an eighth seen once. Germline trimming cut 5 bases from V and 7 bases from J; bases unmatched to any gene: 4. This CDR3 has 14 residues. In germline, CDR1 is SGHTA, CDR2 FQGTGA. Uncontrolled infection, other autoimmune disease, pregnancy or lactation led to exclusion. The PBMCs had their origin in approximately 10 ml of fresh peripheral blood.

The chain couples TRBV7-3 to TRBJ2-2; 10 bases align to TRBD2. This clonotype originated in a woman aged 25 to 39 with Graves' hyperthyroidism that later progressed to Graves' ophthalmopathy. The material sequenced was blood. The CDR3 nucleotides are TGTGCCAGCAGCCCATTAGCGGGAGGCGGGGAGCTGTTTTTT. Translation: CASSPLAGGGELFF.